Given below is one TCR beta chain in context. Samples each yielded at least 6 micrograms of total RNA. This sample is drawn from a study of blood T cells in healthy people across ages. Together with a sample-barcoded 5' primer, a J-beta primer mix was included in a second PCR lasting 7 to 11 cycles. TCRdb reanalysed the 5' RACE reads using MiXCR and keeps one entry per CDR3 protein. The sample has 750,000 to 850,000 distinct CDR3 sequences, approximately 25% seen once. The ends were cut back, 1 base at V and 4 bases at J, with 16 bases in the middle. CDR1 and CDR2 from the germline V gene are GTSNPN and SVGIG (reference sequence). This CDR3 has 15 residues. These records were also assigned to another study, of T cells of mothers and their children.

The sample comprised blood. The sequence was obtained from a boy younger than 18 in good health. The chain couples TRBV30 to TRBJ2-5; D is unresolved. CDR3 bases: TGTGCCTGGAGTGGGAAGAGACCTCTGGCAGAGACCCAGTACTTC. Translation: CAWSGKRPLAETQYF.